This T cell receptor (beta chain) came from a study of PD-L1 blockade in urothelial cancer. At the level of the study: Analysis of blood occurred 3 weeks (second dose) and 6 weeks after treatment start. Typically, measured as a median, blood samples had 150,000 or so T cells. Findings of the study overall: Blood TCR clonality below the median before treatment was a predictor of better survival.

A word on this clone: The antigen is undetermined.

The data were produced by immunoSEQ multiplex PCR, yet TCRdb's version contains in-frame clones alone and is incomplete. This sample has tens of thousands of clones; about 90% occur once, and the top ten carry 7.5% to 8.5%. Trimming removed 2 bases at V and 1 base at J, with 8 bases between. The germline V gene encodes CDR1 SEHNR and CDR2 FQNEAQ (reference sequence). This CDR3 has 14 residues. The source material was PBMCs, sampled around atezolizumab (anti-PD-L1) treatment. The V and J genes are TRBV7-9 and TRBJ1-1; TRBD1 might be the D (6 bases). The source of this sequence is a man aged 55 to 70 with urothelial cancer. CDR3: CASSLTQGNTEAFF. CDR3 sequence (DNA): TGTGCCAGCAGCTTAACACAGGGGAACACTGAAGCTTTCTTT.